This record concerns one TCR beta chain sequence. Antigen: not known. Germline CDR1 reads LNHDA; CDR2 reads SQIVND (reference sequence). V was cut by 10 bases and J by 7 bases, with 10 bases left in between. The CDR3 covers 11 residues. This sample is drawn from a study of blood T cells in healthy people across ages. Broader study findings: The study could not conclusively compare naive and antigen-experienced cells, given its unsorted PBMCs.

For the second PCR, which ran for about 6 to 11 cycles, a sample-barcoded 5' primer and a J-beta primer mix were used. At least 3 million CDR3-containing paired-end reads were obtained per sample. MiXCR was run by TCRdb on the 5' RACE reads, yielding one entry per CDR3 protein. The table includes under 1 million distinct CDR3 sequences, around 42% detected once. Extracted total RNA amounted to at least 6 micrograms for each sample. What was sequenced was blood. The sequence came from a man aged 55 to 69 in good health. This chain connects TRBV19 to TRBJ1-4, with D perhaps matching TRBD1 (5 bases). The CDR3 nucleotides read TGTGCCATCAGGGAGGGTGAAAAACTGTTTTTT. Translation: CAIREGEKLFF.